Listed below are T cell receptor beta chains from one sample, sequenced in a study of T cell clones after liver transplantation. This table comes from immunoSEQ multiplex PCR, and its TCRdb copy is limited to in-frame clones, with some not included. The table has just over 60,000 clones, around 75% seen once; the top ten hold 14% to 15%. The material was CD4+ T cells from blood, obtained before liver transplant. The receptor set was obtained from a human donor who received a liver transplant. Each CDR3 is given with its conserved first and last residue. The D gene is left open where the match is weak. Only some rows state a clone size, as once, few, many or a class for expanded clones.

. | 16 | TRBJ1-2 | TRBV28 | large | TGTGCCAGCAGTTTGGCTGGGCAGTACCCTAACTATGGCTACACCTTC | CASSLAGQYPNYGYTF
TRBD1 | 14 | TRBJ2-5 | TRBV7-2 | few | TGTGCCAGCAGCGAGCACAGGGGAACAGAGACCCAGTACTTC | CASSEHRGTETQYF
TRBD2 | 15 | TRBJ2-1 | TRBV5-1 | . | TGCGCCAGCAGCTTGGAGCCTCTAGCGGGGGGGGTGCAGTTCTTC | CASSLEPLAGGVQFF
TRBD2 | 17 | TRBJ2-3 | TRBV15 | . | TGTGCCACCAGCAGAGGAGGGACTAGCGGGGGAACAGATACGCAGTATTTT | CATSRGGTSGGTDTQYF
TRBD1 | 15 | TRBJ2-2 | TRBV4-1 | . | TGCGCCAGCAGCGAGGGACAGGGTATGACCGGGGAGCTGTTTTTT | CASSEGQGMTGELFF
. | 13 | TRBJ1-2 | TRBV30 | . | TGTGCCTGGAGTGACGGGGGTAGCTATGGCTACACCTTC | CAWSDGGSYGYTF
. | 15 | TRBJ2-2 | TRBV5-4 | . | TGTGCCAGCAGCCCTGGACAGTGGCTGGCCGGGGAGCTGTTTTTT | CASSPGQWLAGELFF
. | 17 | TRBJ2-6 | TRBV30 | few | TGTGCCTGGAGTGTAACAGGGTTCCTCTCTGGGGCCAACGTCCTGACTTTC | CAWSVTGFLSGANVLTF
. | 16 | TRBJ2-7 | TRBV28 | . | TGTGCCAGCAGTTTATATCGACAGGCGCCCTCGGGGGAGCAGTACTTC | CASSLYRQAPSGEQYF
. | 14 | TRBJ1-5 | TRBV6-1 | . | TGTGCCAGCAGTATTCTTAACATGGCTCAGCCCCAGCATTTT | CASSILNMAQPQHF
. | 12 | TRBJ1-2 | TRBV10-3 | . | TGTGCCACCGGGGGGGCCGCCTATGGCTACACCTTC | CATGGAAYGYTF
. | 15 | TRBJ1-4 | TRBV18 | . | TGTGCCAGCTCACTTCGCCAGGGAGGCGGGGAAAAACTGTTTTTT | CASSLRQGGGEKLFF
TRBD2 | 14 | TRBJ2-1 | TRBV2 | . | TGTGCCACCAAATTAGCGGGGGGTTACAATGAGCAGTTCTTC | CATKLAGGYNEQFF
TRBD2 | 13 | TRBJ2-7 | TRBV29-1 | . | TGCAGCGTTGGGGGACTAGAGACCTACGAGCAGTACTTC | CSVGGLETYEQYF
. | 15 | TRBJ1-2 | TRBV5-1 | many | TGCGCCAGCAGCTTGGAACAGGGAGTTCGCTATGGCTACACCTTC | CASSLEQGVRYGYTF
. | 15 | TRBJ2-3 | TRBV5-1 | . | TGCGCCAGCACCATTACGGGGGTAAGCACAGATACGCAGTATTTT | CASTITGVSTDTQYF
. | 15 | TRBJ2-6 | TRBV19 | . | TGTGCCAGTAGTAATCAGGGCTCCGGGGCCAACGTCCTGACTTTC | CASSNQGSGANVLTF
. | 15 | TRBJ1-6 | TRBV19 | . | TGTGCCAGTAGTCGACAGGCAGCTGGAAATTCACCCCTCCACTTT | CASSRQAAGNSPLHF
. | 13 | TRBJ2-2 | TRBV30 | few | TGTGCCCGCGACAGCCAGAACACCGGGGAGCTGTTTTTT | CARDSQNTGELFF
. | 16 | TRBJ2-1 | TRBV2 | few | TGTGCCAGCAGTGAAACGTCGGGGTTCTCCTACAATGAGCAGTTCTTC | CASSETSGFSYNEQFF
TRBD1 | 15 | TRBJ2-2 | TRBV7-3 | . | TGTGCCAGCAGCCCAGGGGGTGGGAGAACCGGGGAGCTGTTTTTT | CASSPGGGRTGELFF
TRBD1 | 16 | TRBJ2-2 | TRBV30 | . | TGTGCCTGGAGGCGACAGGGGGCCGCGAACACCGGGGAGCTGTTTTTT | CAWRRQGAANTGELFF
. | 13 | TRBJ2-3 | TRBV5-1 | . | TGCGCCAGCAGGTCAGGGGGCACAGATACGCAGTATTTT | CASRSGGTDTQYF
. | 14 | TRBJ2-2 | TRBV19 | . | TGTGCCAGTACCACGGCGACTGACACCGGGGAGCTGTTTTTT | CASTTATDTGELFF
. | 13 | TRBJ2-1 | TRBV12-5 | . | TGTGCTAGTGGTTTGGTAGGAGAGGGTGAGCAGTTCTTC | CASGLVGEGEQFF
. | 14 | TRBJ2-2 | TRBV27 | . | TGTGCCAGCAGTCAATACAGGAACACCGGGGAGCTGTTTTTT | CASSQYRNTGELFF
TRBD2 | 15 | TRBJ2-1 | TRBV19 | few | TGTGCCAGTAGTATAGCTAGCGGGGGCCTTTATGAGCAGTTCTTC | CASSIASGGLYEQFF
TRBD2 | 16 | TRBJ2-1 | TRBV7-2 | . | TGTGCCAGCAGCTTAGGAGCGGGGGGGCAGGCCAATGAGCAGTTCTTC | CASSLGAGGQANEQFF
TRBD1 | 15 | TRBJ2-2 | TRBV27 | . | TGTGCCAGCAGTTTACGGGCAGGGGGCACCGGGGAGCTGTTTTTT | CASSLRAGGTGELFF
. | 15 | TRBJ1-3 | TRBV7-8 | once | TGTGCCAGCAGCCTGATGGCAGGGGCGATAAACACCATATATTTT | CASSLMAGAINTIYF
. | 15 | TRBJ1-2 | TRBV27 | . | TGTGCCAGCAGTTTCTCGACAGGCGTTAACTATGGCTACACCTTC | CASSFSTGVNYGYTF
TRBD2 | 16 | TRBJ2-5 | TRBV30 | . | TGTGCCTGGAGCGAGGGACTAGCGGGGGGCCAAGAGACCCAGTACTTC | CAWSEGLAGGQETQYF
. | 14 | TRBJ1-4 | TRBV6-5 | . | TGTGCCAGCAGTACAGGGAGGGCTAATGAAAAACTGTTTTTT | CASSTGRANEKLFF
. | 12 | TRBJ1-1 | TRBV6-6 | once | TGTGCCAGCAGAGCACGCGGGGCTGAAGCTTTCTTT | CASRARGAEAFF
. | 15 | TRBJ2-3 | TRBV7-6 | . | TGTGCCAGCAGCTTATCGGGGGTGACTTCAGATACGCAGTATTTT | CASSLSGVTSDTQYF
. | 14 | TRBJ2-2 | TRBV6-5 | . | TGTGCCACCAGGGGGGGTCGGGACACCGGGGAGCTGTTTTTT | CATRGGRDTGELFF
. | 13 | TRBJ2-7 | TRBV15 | . | TGTGCCACCAGCAGAGTAGACTCTTACGAGCAGTACTTC | CATSRVDSYEQYF
TRBD1 | 15 | TRBJ2-7 | TRBV6-1 | . | TGTGCCAGCAGTTTTGCGGACAGGGGGCCCTACGAGCAGTACTTC | CASSFADRGPYEQYF
. | 15 | TRBJ2-7 | TRBV10-3 | few | TGTGCCATCAGTGAGCGCGAGACAGGACACTACGAGCAGTACTTC | CAISERETGHYEQYF
. | 14 | TRBJ1-5 | TRBV2 | few | TGTGCCAGCAGTGACGGGTGGCAGAATCAGCCCCAGCATTTT | CASSDGWQNQPQHF
TRBD1 | 16 | TRBJ1-3 | TRBV5-4 | . | TGTGCCAGCAGCTTGGGCGGGACAGCCTCTGGAAACACCATATATTTT | CASSLGGTASGNTIYF
. | 14 | TRBJ1-5 | TRBV6-1 | . | TGTGCCAGCAGTGAACAGAACAGCTATCAGCCCCAGCATTTT | CASSEQNSYQPQHF
. | 14 | TRBJ2-1 | TRBV7-2 | . | TGTGCCAGCAGCCGCCCCCGCGCCTACAATGAGCAGTTCTTC | CASSRPRAYNEQFF
. | 11 | TRBJ2-7 | TRBV11-2 | . | TGTGCCAGCAGCCCCCTGTACGAGCAGTACTTC | CASSPLYEQYF
TRBD2 | 15 | TRBJ2-3 | TRBV2 | medium-sized | TGTGCCAGCAGTGTCGAGCGGGGGGCGGGAGATACGCAGTATTTT | CASSVERGAGDTQYF
. | 15 | TRBJ1-4 | TRBV14 | few | TGTGCCAGCAGCCAAGGTCGGTACAGGGACGAAAAACTGTTTTTT | CASSQGRYRDEKLFF
. | 15 | TRBJ1-4 | TRBV5-1 | many | TGCGCCAGCAGCTTGCAGGACAGATCTAATGAAAAACTGTTTTTT | CASSLQDRSNEKLFF
. | 15 | TRBJ2-1 | TRBV5-1 | . | TGCGCCAGCAGCTTGGCGGGACGGAGGGACAATGAGCAGTTCTTC | CASSLAGRRDNEQFF
TRBD1 | 13 | TRBJ1-2 | TRBV14 | . | TGTGCCAGCAGACAGGGGGCTAACTATGGCTACACCTTC | CASRQGANYGYTF